The 12 T cell receptor beta chains below come from one sample, sequenced in a study of cytomegalovirus exposure and HLA in healthy donors. Produced via immunoSEQ multiplex PCR; TCRdb's table is partial and in-frame only. The repertoire includes roughly 120,000 clones, over 90% of them detected once, and 1% to 1.5% sits in the top ten. Material for sequencing was PBMCs. These receptors were collected from a woman aged 18-29 years in good health and CMV-seronegative.

This rearrangement joins TRBV29-1 to TRBJ1-2; D call uncertain. The germline V gene has CDR1 SQVTM and CDR2 ANQGSEA. This CDR3 comprises 12 residues. Trimming took 6 bases from V and 8 from J, leaving 16 bases between them. CDR3 nucleotide sequence: TGCAGCGTCCGTCCGCACAGCGGGGGCTACACCTTC. This encodes CSVRPHSGGYTF.

In DNA form, the CDR3 reads TGTGCCAGCAGACCTGCACGTGGTAGCACCTATAATTCACCCCTCCACTTT. Protein sequence: CASRPARGSTYNSPLHF. The chain joins TRBV11-2 to TRBJ1-6, with no clear D. The V and J ends lost 6 bases and 2 bases respectively, with 17 bases between them. CDR1 and CDR2 from the germline V gene are SGHAT and FQNNGV. The CDR3 length is 17 residues.

The J gene is TRBJ1-1, the V gene TRBV7-2, with 8 bases aligning to TRBD1. The CDR3 covers 16 residues. The junction had 3 bases not matched to a gene; V was cut back by 0 bases and J by 0 bases. The germline V gene has CDR1 SGHTA and CDR2 FQGNSA. In DNA form, the CDR3 reads TGTGCCAGCAGCTTAGCGGCAGGGGGCATGAACACTGAAGCTTTCTTT. It codes for CASSLAAGGMNTEAFF.

CDR3 nucleotide sequence: TGTGCCAGCAGCTTAAATAGCGGGAGTTTCGGCGGGGAGCTGTTTTTT. It yields the protein CASSLNSGSFGGELFF. V and J are TRBV7-8 and TRBJ2-2, with TRBD2 matching 9 bases. The CDR3 runs 16 residues. V shed 2 bases and J 7 bases; nucleotides not matched to a gene: 8. From germline, CDR1 is SGHVS and CDR2 FQNEAQ.

The J gene is TRBJ2-3, the V gene TRBV7-9; 9 bases line up with TRBD1. This CDR3 has 17 residues. Trimming removed 4 bases from V and 4 bases from J; junction bases left unmatched: 12. Germline assignment: CDR1 SEHNR and CDR2 FQNEAQ (reference sequence). The CDR3 DNA sequence: TGTGCCAGCAGCTCCTCAATATGGGACAGGGACCCAGATACGCAGTATTTT. It specifies CASSSSIWDRDPDTQYF.

This rearrangement joins TRBV28 to TRBJ1-5; unclear D gene. With 6 bases removed from V and 3 bases from J, the gap between germline ends came to 15 bases. The CDR3 covers 15 residues. CDR1 and CDR2 (germline): MDHEN, SYDVKM. DNA for the CDR3: TGTGCCAGCAGACCCGCGGCCACAATCAATCAGCCCCAGCATTTT. Encoded protein: CASRPAATINQPQHF.

The V gene is TRBV6-6, the J gene TRBJ1-5; 8 nucleotides line up with TRBD1. This CDR3 comprises 16 residues. V trimming: 2 bases; J trimming: 2 bases; junction bases outside the gene matches: 5. Germline V gene data show CDR1 as MNHNY and CDR2 as SVGAGI (reference sequence). The CDR3 region is CASSYTPGQGNQPQHF. DNA of the CDR3: TGTGCCAGCAGTTACACTCCGGGACAGGGCAATCAGCCCCAGCATTTT.

This rearrangement joins TRBV10-1 to TRBJ1-1; D is possibly TRBD1 (5 bases). V was clipped by 0 bases and J by 5 bases, with 13 bases between them. This CDR3 comprises 15 residues. Germline V CDR1 and CDR2: WNHNN, SYGVQD (reference sequence). CDR3: CASSESPGGETEAFF. The DNA of the CDR3 is TGCGCCAGCAGTGAGTCGCCCGGGGGTGAGACTGAAGCTTTCTTT.

The chain recombines TRBV20-1 with TRBJ1-2; D ambiguous. The CDR3 is 11 residues long. In germline, CDR1 is DFQATT, CDR2 SNEGSKA (reference sequence). The V end lost 1 base, the J end lost 8 bases, and 8 bases lay between the germline ends. Here the CDR3 DNA reads TGCAGTGCTAGAGGAGGCTACGGCTACACCTTC. This gives the protein CSARGGYGYTF.

The chain has TRBV4-1 and TRBJ1-2, with D perhaps TRBD1 (5 bases). Germline CDR1 and CDR2: MGHRA and YSYEKL. The CDR3 is 14 residues long. Trimming took 5 bases from V and 3 from J, leaving 13 bases between them. The DNA for the CDR3 is TGCGCCAGCAGCTTACAGGATTCCGACTATGGCTACACCTTC. Its protein product is CASSLQDSDYGYTF.

The chain recombines TRBV28 with TRBJ1-6, with D perhaps matching TRBD1 (5 bases). With 3 bases removed from V and 14 bases from J, the gap between germline ends came to 29 bases. Germline V CDR1 and CDR2: MDHEN, SYDVKM. The CDR3 spans 18 residues. The CDR3 sequence is CASSFPPFAGLERSTLHF. DNA for the CDR3: TGTGCCAGCAGTTTCCCCCCTTTTGCGGGGCTTGAGCGGTCCACCCTCCACTTT. The full variable domain, in which reference TRBV28 and TRBJ1-6 provide the parts outside the CDR3, is DVKVTQSSRYLVKRTGEKVFLECVQDMDHENMFWYRQDPGLGLRLIYFSYDVKMKEKGDIPEGYSVSREKKERFSLILESASTNQTSMYLCASSFPPFAGLERSTLHFGNGTRLTVT.

The sample holds one count of this clone. The J gene is TRBJ1-1, the V gene TRBV28; D is possibly TRBD1 (6 bases). The CDR3 is made up of 15 amino acids. Germline loops: CDR1 MDHEN, CDR2 SYDVKM. The V end was cut by 7 bases, the J end by 4 bases, with 19 bases between. The CDR3 here is CASTLGGARGTEAFF. Here the CDR3 DNA reads TGTGCCAGCACGCTTGGGGGGGCGCGAGGCACTGAAGCTTTCTTT.